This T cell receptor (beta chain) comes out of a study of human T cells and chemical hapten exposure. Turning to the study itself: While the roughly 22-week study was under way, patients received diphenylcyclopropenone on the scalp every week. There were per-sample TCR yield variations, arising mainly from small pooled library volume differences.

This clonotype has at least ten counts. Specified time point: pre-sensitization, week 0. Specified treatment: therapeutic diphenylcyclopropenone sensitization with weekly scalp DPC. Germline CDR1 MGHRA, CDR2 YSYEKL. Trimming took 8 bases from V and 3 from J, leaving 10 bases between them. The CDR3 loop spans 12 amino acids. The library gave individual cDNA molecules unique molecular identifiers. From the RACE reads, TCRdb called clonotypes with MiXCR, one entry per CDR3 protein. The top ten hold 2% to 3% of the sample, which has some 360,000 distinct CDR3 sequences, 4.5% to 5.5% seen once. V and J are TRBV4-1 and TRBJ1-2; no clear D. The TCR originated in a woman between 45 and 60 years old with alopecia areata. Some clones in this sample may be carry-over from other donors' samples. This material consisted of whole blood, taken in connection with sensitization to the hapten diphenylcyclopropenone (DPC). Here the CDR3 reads CASLSADYGYTF. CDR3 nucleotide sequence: TGCGCCAGCCTAAGTGCGGACTATGGCTACACCTTC.